These 14 T cell receptor beta chains came from one sample sequenced in a study of CD8 T cells in ankylosing spondylitis. MiXCR, run by TCRdb on the 5' RACE reads, gives a single entry per CDR3 protein. The sample lists nearly 250,000 distinct CDR3 sequences, roughly 32% occurring once. The sequenced sample was blood, either unsorted or a sorted T cell fraction (not recorded which). These TCRs come from a male donor with ankylosing spondylitis or in good health (not recorded which).

The rearrangement uses TRBV11-2 and TRBJ2-7; 9 positions match TRBD2. With 5 bases clipped from V and 1 base from J, the junction kept 3 bases outside the gene matches. The length of the CDR3 is 14 residues. The V gene's germline CDR1 is SGHAT and CDR2 FQNNGV. CDR3 sequence: CASSPGLASYEQYF. The CDR3, as DNA: TGTGCCAGCAGCCCGGGACTAGCATCCTACGAGCAGTACTTC.

The V gene is TRBV18, the J gene TRBJ2-6; 8 bases align to TRBD1. V lost 8 bases to trimming and J lost 1 base; unmatched junction nucleotides: 7. CDR1 and CDR2 from the germline V gene are KGHSH and LQKENI. CDR3 size: 16 residues. In DNA form, the CDR3 reads TGTGCCAGCCTCCCTCGACAGGGGTCTGGGGCCAACGTCCTGACTTTC. Amino acids: CASLPRQGSGANVLTF.

V and J are TRBV7-9 and TRBJ2-7; TRBD2 matches 10 bases. The trim removed 1 base at V and 0 bases at J, leaving 3 bases unmatched. CDR1 SEHNR and CDR2 FQNEAQ come from the germline V gene (reference sequence). The length of the CDR3 is 16 residues. CDR3 coding DNA: TGTGCCAGCAGCTTAGGGCTAGCGGGGGCCTCCTACGAGCAGTACTTC. It specifies CASSLGLAGASYEQYF.

The chain carries TRBV20-1 and TRBJ2-3; D uncertain. The V and J ends lost 0 bases and 1 base respectively, with 14 bases between them. The CDR3 has 16 residues. Germline V gene lookup returns CDR1 DFQATT and CDR2 SNEGSKA (reference sequence). The CDR3 protein is CSARDLAGPRTDTQYF. The CDR3, as DNA: TGCAGTGCTAGAGATTTAGCCGGCCCCCGCACAGATACGCAGTATTTT.

V gene TRBV12-3 or TRBV12-4 combines with J gene TRBJ1-1, with 10 bases lining up with TRBD1. J gave up 8 bases and V 5 bases, and 5 bases lay outside the gene matches. There are 13 residues in the CDR3. The CDR3 spells CASSGTGVREAFF. The CDR3 DNA sequence: TGTGCCAGCAGTGGGACAGGGGTAAGGGAAGCTTTCTTT.

The chain uses TRBV12-3 or TRBV12-4 and TRBJ2-3; 7 bases match TRBD2. The CDR3 has 12 residues. The V and J ends lost 2 bases and 9 bases, in that order; junction bases with no gene match: 2. The CDR3 sequence is CASSLSAGTQYF. DNA for the CDR3: TGTGCCAGCAGTTTATCAGCGGGGACGCAGTATTTT.

The V gene is TRBV28, the J gene TRBJ1-1, with D hard to call. The germline V gene has CDR1 MDHEN and CDR2 SYDVKM. Trimming shortened V by 5 bases and J by 0 bases, and 13 bases separated the two germline ends. The CDR3 sequence is 15 residues long. The CDR3 loop reads CASSRSGNLNTEAFF. CDR3 nucleotide sequence: TGTGCCAGCAGTCGATCCGGGAACTTGAACACTGAAGCTTTCTTT. Supplemented by reference TRBV28 and TRBJ1-1, the full variable domain reads DVKVTQSSRYLVKRTGEKVFLECVQDMDHENMFWYRQDPGLGLRLIYFSYDVKMKEKGDIPEGYSVSREKKERFSLILESASTNQTSMYLCASSRSGNLNTEAFFGQGTRLTVV.

The table lists this clonotype with a few counts. The CDR3, as DNA: TGCAGTGCTAGAGAAGGGCAGGCGAGCTCCTATAATTCACCCCTCCACTTT. It translates to CSAREGQASSYNSPLHF. The chain has TRBV20-1 and TRBJ1-6; D not certain. The CDR3 spans 17 residues. V gave up 0 bases and J gave up 0 bases, with 12 bases separating them. Germline loops: CDR1 DFQATT, CDR2 SNEGSKA (reference sequence).

This clonotype was recorded a few times. The chain has TRBV29-1 and TRBJ1-1; D might be TRBD1 (5 bases). The CDR3 is made up of 14 amino acids. Trimming removed 4 bases at V and 6 bases at J, with 18 bases between. In germline, CDR1 is SQVTM, CDR2 ANQGSEA. CDR3 DNA: TGCAGCGTTGGGGCTGCAGGGCGAGTCTCTGAAGCTTTCTTT. As protein: CSVGAAGRVSEAFF.

As regards this clonotype: A read error may account for a junction end that differs from germline. The J gene is TRBJ2-1, the V gene TRBV4-1, with D perhaps matching TRBD2 (6 bases). There are 13 residues in the CDR3. The germline V gene has CDR1 MGHRA and CDR2 YSYEKL. The CDR3 DNA reads as TGCGCCAGCAGTCTGACCGGGGGAAACGTATTGGGGTTC. Its translation: CASSLTGGNVLGF.

CDR3 in amino acids: CASSEGQGADEQYF. The CDR3 region has the DNA TGTGCCAGCAGCGAAGGACAGGGGGCGGACGAGCAGTACTTC. The chain couples TRBV12-3 or TRBV12-4 to TRBJ2-7, with 11 bases aligning to TRBD1. Trimming took 6 bases from V and 5 from J; bases not matched to a gene: 6. The CDR3 runs to 14 residues.

This clonotype appeared a few times. The V gene is TRBV3-1, the J gene TRBJ2-3; D ambiguous. V was trimmed by 0 bases and J by 2 bases, leaving 12 bases between them. The CDR3 is made up of 16 amino acids. CDR1 is LGHDT, CDR2 YNNKEL, per germline (reference sequence). The CDR3 loop is CASSQEGQLLTDTQYF. CDR3 DNA sequence: TGTGCCAGCAGCCAAGAAGGGCAACTCCTCACAGATACGCAGTATTTT.

The chain employs TRBV12-3 or TRBV12-4 and TRBJ2-7; tentative D call: TRBD1 (7 bases). Trimming left V 5 bases short and J 2 bases short, with 16 bases between. This CDR3 is 15 amino acids long. This CDR3 is CASSPGGTLTYEQYF. CDR3 sequence (DNA): TGTGCCAGCAGTCCAGGGGGGACCCTAACCTACGAGCAGTACTTC.

In this sample, this clonotype turned up a few times. V gene TRBV10-3 combines with J gene TRBJ2-3; the D call may be TRBD1 or TRBD2 (5 bases each). Trimming took off 6 bases at V and 1 base at J, with 11 bases between the two ends. Germline-derived CDR1 and CDR2 are ENHRY and SYGVKD. The CDR3 consists of 14 residues. The CDR3 spells CAIRGTVRTDTQYF. In DNA, the CDR3 is TGTGCCATCAGGGGGACGGTGCGCACAGATACGCAGTATTTT.